These 9 T cell receptor beta chains came from one sample sequenced in a study of cytomegalovirus exposure and HLA in healthy donors. Both 60 Vbeta primers and 13 Jbeta primers went into the PCR. Assay: immunoSEQ multiplex PCR; the TCRdb copy retains only in-frame clones and omits some. The sample lists tens of thousands of clones, roughly 70% occurring once. Material for sequencing was PBMCs. Source of these receptors: a man under 40 in good health and CMV-seronegative.

This chain uses TRBV28 with TRBJ2-1; 8 positions match TRBD2. This CDR3 contains 16 residues. V was clipped by 3 bases and J by 5 bases; unmatched bases: 9. Germline-derived CDR1 and CDR2 are MDHEN and SYDVKM. For the CDR3, the DNA is TGTGCCAGCAGTTTCGGAGCGGGAGAGAGAGACAATGAGCAGTTCTTC. Translating it yields CASSFGAGERDNEQFF.

The chain recombines TRBV28 with TRBJ2-7; no reliable D call. V gave up 6 bases and J gave up 4 bases, with 4 bases separating them. The CDR3 sequence is 10 residues long. CDR1 and CDR2 (germline): MDHEN, SYDVKM. The CDR3 spells CASRSYEQYF. The CDR3 nucleotides read TGTGCCAGCAGGTCATACGAGCAGTACTTC.

V gene TRBV28 combines with J gene TRBJ2-7; possibly TRBD2 for D (6 bases). The V end lost 1 base, the J end lost 7 bases, and 14 bases lay between the germline ends. Germline V gene lookup returns CDR1 MDHEN and CDR2 SYDVKM. The CDR3 loop spans 14 amino acids. CDR3 sequence: CASSLYGGTGEQYF. The CDR3 region has the DNA TGTGCCAGCAGTTTATATGGCGGGACGGGGGAGCAGTACTTC.

This clone has only a few counts. The V gene is TRBV27, the J gene TRBJ2-1; 7 bases align to TRBD1. The V segment lost 0 bases and the J segment 8 bases; nucleotides outside the gene matches: 7. Germline loops: CDR1 MNHEY, CDR2 SMNVEV (reference sequence). The CDR3 spans 15 residues. CDR3 sequence reads: CASSLSPTGMHEQFF. CDR3 in DNA: TGTGCCAGCAGTTTATCCCCGACAGGGATGCATGAGCAGTTCTTC.

This clone has more than one count but fewer than ten. The genes are TRBV2 and TRBJ1-3, with D unresolved. CDR3 length equals 16 residues. V lost 8 bases, J lost 4 bases, and 21 bases lay in between. The germline V gene encodes CDR1 SNHLY and CDR2 FYNNEI. The CDR3 DNA sequence: TGTGCCAGCGGACTAGATCGGACGGTCCTAGGAAACACCATATATTTT. It codes for CASGLDRTVLGNTIYF.

V usage is TRBV5-1 and J usage is TRBJ2-3; weak D call: TRBD2 (5 bases). Trimming cost V 4 bases and J 5 bases, with 17 bases left between them. CDR3 length: 15 residues. The germline CDR1 and CDR2 sequences are SGHRS and YFSETQ. The CDR3 bases are TGCGCCAGCAGCCACGACGGCGCGGGCGGAGATACGCAGTATTTT. Its translation is CASSHDGAGGDTQYF.

J is TRBJ1-2 and V is TRBV4-1; 8 bases are shared with TRBD1. V lost 4 bases, J lost 7 bases, and 5 bases stayed unmatched. From germline, CDR1 is MGHRA and CDR2 YSYEKL. CDR3 length: 13 amino acids. CDR3 sequence reads: CASSRGQETGYTF. CDR3 sequence (DNA): TGCGCCAGCAGCCGGGGACAGGAGACTGGCTACACCTTC.

The CDR3 DNA reads TGTGCCAGCAGTTACTCGTCAGGGGCCCAAGAGACCCAGTACTTC. Translation gives CASSYSSGAQETQYF. The chain has TRBV6-5 and TRBJ2-5; perhaps TRBD1 as D (6 bases). The CDR3 is 15 residues long. With 0 bases removed from V and 1 base from J, the gap between germline ends came to 9 bases. Germline V gene sequence: CDR1 MNHEY, CDR2 SVGAGI.

The V gene is TRBV9, the J gene TRBJ1-4; 8 positions agree with TRBD1. Unmatched junction bases numbered 5, after V lost 3 bases and J lost 4 bases. This CDR3 has 15 residues. Germline V CDR1 and CDR2: SGDLS, YYNGEE. In DNA, the CDR3 is TGTGCCAGCAGCGCCCAGGGGGCGCGTAATGAAAAACTGTTTTTT. This gives the protein CASSAQGARNEKLFF.